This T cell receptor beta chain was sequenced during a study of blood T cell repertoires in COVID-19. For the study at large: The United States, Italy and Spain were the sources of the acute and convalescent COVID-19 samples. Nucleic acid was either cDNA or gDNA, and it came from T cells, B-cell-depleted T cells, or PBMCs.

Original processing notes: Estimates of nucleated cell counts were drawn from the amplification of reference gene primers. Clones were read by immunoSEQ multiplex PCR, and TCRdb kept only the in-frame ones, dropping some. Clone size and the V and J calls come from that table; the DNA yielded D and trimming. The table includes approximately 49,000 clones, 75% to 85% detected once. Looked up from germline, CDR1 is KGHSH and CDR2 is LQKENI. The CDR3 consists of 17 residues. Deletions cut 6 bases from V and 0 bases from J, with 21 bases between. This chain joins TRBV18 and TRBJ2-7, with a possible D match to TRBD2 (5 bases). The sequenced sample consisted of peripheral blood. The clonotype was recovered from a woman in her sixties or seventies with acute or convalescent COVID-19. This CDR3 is CASSPPLAGVSSYEQYF. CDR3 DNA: TGTGCCAGCTCGCCCCCTCTAGCTGGGGTAAGCTCCTACGAGCAGTACTTC.